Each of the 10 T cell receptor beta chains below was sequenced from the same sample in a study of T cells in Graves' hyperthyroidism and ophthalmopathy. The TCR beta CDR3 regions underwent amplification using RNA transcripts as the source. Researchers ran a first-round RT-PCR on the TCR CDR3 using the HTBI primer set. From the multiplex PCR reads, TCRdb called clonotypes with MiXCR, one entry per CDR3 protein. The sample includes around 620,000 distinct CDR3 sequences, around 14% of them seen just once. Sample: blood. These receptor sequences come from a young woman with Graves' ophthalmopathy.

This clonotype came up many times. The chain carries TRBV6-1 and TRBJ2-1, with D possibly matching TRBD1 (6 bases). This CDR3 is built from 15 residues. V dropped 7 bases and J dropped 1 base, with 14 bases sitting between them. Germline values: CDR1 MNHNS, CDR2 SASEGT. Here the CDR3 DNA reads TGTGCCAGCATCCCCCAGGGGCGGTCCTACAATGAGCAGTTCTTC. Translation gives CASIPQGRSYNEQFF.

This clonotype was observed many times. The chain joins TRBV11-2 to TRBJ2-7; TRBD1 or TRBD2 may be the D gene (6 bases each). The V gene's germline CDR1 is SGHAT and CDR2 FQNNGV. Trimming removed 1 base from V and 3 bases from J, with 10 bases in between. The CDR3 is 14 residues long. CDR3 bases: TGTGCCAGCAGCTTAGCGGGGGCGGGCTACGAGCAGTACTTC. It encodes CASSLAGAGYEQYF.

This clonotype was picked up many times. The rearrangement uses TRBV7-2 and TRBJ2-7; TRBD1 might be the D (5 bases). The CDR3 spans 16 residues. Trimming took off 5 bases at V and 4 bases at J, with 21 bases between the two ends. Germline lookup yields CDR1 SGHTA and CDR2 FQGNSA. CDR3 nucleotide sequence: TGTGCCAGCAGCCCCCCCGAGTTAGATGGGGCTTACGAGCAGTACTTC. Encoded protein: CASSPPELDGAYEQYF.

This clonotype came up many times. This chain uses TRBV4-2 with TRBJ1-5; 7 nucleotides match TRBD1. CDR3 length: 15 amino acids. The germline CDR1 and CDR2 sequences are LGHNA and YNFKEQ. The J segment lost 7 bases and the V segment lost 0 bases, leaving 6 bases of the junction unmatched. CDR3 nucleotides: TGTGCCAGCAGCCAAGATCCACAGGGGCGACAGCCCCAGCATTTT. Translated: CASSQDPQGRQPQHF.

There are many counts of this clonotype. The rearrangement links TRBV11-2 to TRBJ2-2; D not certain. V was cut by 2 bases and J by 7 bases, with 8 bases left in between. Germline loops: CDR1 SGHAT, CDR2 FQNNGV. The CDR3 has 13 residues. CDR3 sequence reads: CASSLIVFGELFF. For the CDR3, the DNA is TGTGCCAGCAGCTTAATTGTGTTCGGGGAGCTGTTTTTT.

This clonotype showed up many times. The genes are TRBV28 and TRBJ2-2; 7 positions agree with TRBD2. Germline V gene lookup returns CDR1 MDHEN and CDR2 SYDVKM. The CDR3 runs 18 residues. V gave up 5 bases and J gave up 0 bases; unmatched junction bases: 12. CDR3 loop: CASSPRTSRASNTGELFF. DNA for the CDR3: TGTGCCAGCAGTCCACGGACTAGTCGAGCATCGAACACCGGGGAGCTGTTTTTT.

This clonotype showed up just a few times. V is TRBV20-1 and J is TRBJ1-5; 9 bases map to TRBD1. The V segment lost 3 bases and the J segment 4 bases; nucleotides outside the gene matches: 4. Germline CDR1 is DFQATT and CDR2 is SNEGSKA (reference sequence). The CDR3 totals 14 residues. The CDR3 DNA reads TGCAGTGCTAGTGACAGGGGGTCGAATCAGCCCCAGCATTTT. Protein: CSASDRGSNQPQHF.

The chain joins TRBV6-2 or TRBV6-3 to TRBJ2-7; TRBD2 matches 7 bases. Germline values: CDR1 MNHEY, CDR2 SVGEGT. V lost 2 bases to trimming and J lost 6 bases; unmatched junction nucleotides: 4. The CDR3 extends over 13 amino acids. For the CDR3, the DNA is TGTGCCAGCAGTTACACGGGGGGTCGCGAGCAGTACTTC. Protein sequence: CASSYTGGREQYF.

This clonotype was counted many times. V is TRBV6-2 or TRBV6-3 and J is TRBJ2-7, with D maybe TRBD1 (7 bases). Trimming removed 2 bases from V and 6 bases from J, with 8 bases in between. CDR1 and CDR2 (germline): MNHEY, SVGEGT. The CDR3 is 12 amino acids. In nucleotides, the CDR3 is TGTGCCAGCAGTTACCAGGGGGGCGAGCAGTACTTC. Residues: CASSYQGGEQYF.

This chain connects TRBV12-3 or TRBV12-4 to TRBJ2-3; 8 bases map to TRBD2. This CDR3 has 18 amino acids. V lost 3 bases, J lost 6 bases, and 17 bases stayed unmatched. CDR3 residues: CASSFRGTAGGPGDTQYF. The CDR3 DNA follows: TGTGCCAGCAGTTTTAGGGGAACGGCGGGAGGCCCGGGGGATACGCAGTATTTT.